Included here is one T cell receptor (beta chain) sequence, with context. The CDR3 extends over 15 amino acids. Germline V CDR1 and CDR2: SEHNR, FQNEAQ (reference sequence). V dropped 5 bases and J dropped 0 bases, with 11 bases sitting between them. Only in-frame clones appear in the TCRdb table, and some are missing; sequencing was by immunoSEQ multiplex PCR. This sample yields over 95,000 clones, of which 85% to 95% are seen a single time; about 3.8% belongs to the top ten. The source of the sample is a study of brain T cells in children with intractable seizures. The TCR sequence derives from a boy under two years old with hemimegalencephaly and intractable seizures. The V and J genes are TRBV7-9 and TRBJ2-1; no clear D gene. The sample was peripheral blood, taken at surgery. CDR3 coding DNA: TGTGCCAGCAGCCAAAGGAGAAACTCCTACAATGAGCAGTTCTTC. It codes for CASSQRRNSYNEQFF.